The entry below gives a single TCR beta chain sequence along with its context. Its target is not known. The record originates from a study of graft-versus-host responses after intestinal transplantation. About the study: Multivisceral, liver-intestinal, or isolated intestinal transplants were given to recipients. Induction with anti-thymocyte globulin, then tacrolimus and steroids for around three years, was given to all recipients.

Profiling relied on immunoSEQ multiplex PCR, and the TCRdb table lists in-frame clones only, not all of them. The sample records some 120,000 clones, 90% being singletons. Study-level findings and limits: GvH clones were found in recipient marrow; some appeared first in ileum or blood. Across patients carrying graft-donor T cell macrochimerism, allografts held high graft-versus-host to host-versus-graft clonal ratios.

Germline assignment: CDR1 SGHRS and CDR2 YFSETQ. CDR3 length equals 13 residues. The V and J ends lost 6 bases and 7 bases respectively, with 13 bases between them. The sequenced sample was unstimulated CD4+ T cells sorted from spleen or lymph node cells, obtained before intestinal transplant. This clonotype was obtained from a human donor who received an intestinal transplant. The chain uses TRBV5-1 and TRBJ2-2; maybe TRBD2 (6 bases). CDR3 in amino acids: CASTPWGGGELFF. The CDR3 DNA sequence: TGCGCCAGCACCCCCTGGGGAGGCGGGGAGCTGTTTTTT.